This TCR delta chain was captured in a study of gammadelta T cells in human blood (dated by TCRdb to 2019 to 2021). By sample share, this clone is medium-sized (0.01 to 0.1%). Its antigen target is currently unknown. Base qualities are not provided; no much larger clone lies one nucleotide away. Study-level results and caveats: According to the study, polyclonal expansion of innate gamma-delta T cells right after birth appeared to be driven by microbial exposure.

The germline V gene provides CDR1 TSWWSYY and CDR2 QGS. V is cut back by 5 bases and J by 0 bases, with 17 bases in the junction unmatched. The CDR3 numbers 20 residues from cysteine through phenylalanine. Left in the record is the CDR3 DNA by itself, 60 bases read in frame from the first base. Receptor amplification or capture employed RT-PCR. The sequencer was an Illumina MiSeq. Clones were re-identified by TCRdb from the public reads with CATT, and rows with the same DNA were merged. Here the sample has 1,300 to 1,500 delta-chain clones; about 18% occur a single time. The leading ten clones occupy around a tenth of the sample.

The origin of this receptor is a human donor. This sequence uses TRDV1 and TRDJ1, with 11 bases in between that match TRDD3. Sequencing was done on a sample of non-Vgamma9Vdelta2 gamma-delta T cells from infant blood. The DNA sequence is given as TGTGCTCTTGGGCCCAGGGGGCTGCTACTGGGGGATAGCCACACCGATAAACTCATCTTT. This sequence encodes CALGPRGLLLGDSHTDKLIF.